The 10 T cell receptor beta chains presented below share a single source sample, sequenced in a study of Graves' ophthalmopathy and Graves' hyperthyroidism. Investigators amplified TCR beta CDR3 regions from RNA transcripts. Amplification began with first-round RT-PCR using HTBI primers, then second-round multiplex PCR was performed. TCRdb re-derived calls from the multiplex PCR reads in MiXCR, one entry per CDR3 protein. The repertoire holds about 480,000 distinct CDR3 sequences, roughly an eighth seen once, with 9.8% in the top ten. The sample comprised blood. These receptors were collected from a woman aged 30 to 39 with Graves' ophthalmopathy.

This clonotype was observed at least ten times. This chain uses TRBV4-1 with TRBJ2-4; the D is unclear. V was trimmed by 3 bases and J by 3 bases, leaving 15 bases between them. The CDR3 runs 16 residues. Germline-derived CDR1 and CDR2 are MGHRA and YSYEKL. The CDR3 spells CASSHTHDEFKNIQYF. CDR3 coding DNA: TGCGCCAGCAGCCACACCCATGACGAGTTCAAAAACATTCAGTACTTC.

This clonotype was counted at least ten times. The rearrangement joins TRBV28 to TRBJ1-5, with 11 bases identical to TRBD1. The germline CDR1 and CDR2 sequences are MDHEN and SYDVKM. V lost 3 bases, J lost 11 bases, and 6 bases stayed unmatched. CDR3 size: 14 residues. The CDR3 is CASSLGDRGSAQHF. The CDR3 bases are TGTGCCAGCAGTTTGGGGGACAGGGGGTCAGCCCAGCATTTT. The full variable domain, with the rest looked up from reference TRBV28 and TRBJ1-5, is DVKVTQSSRYLVKRTGEKVFLECVQDMDHENMFWYRQDPGLGLRLIYFSYDVKMKEKGDIPEGYSVSREKKERFSLILESASTNQTSMYLCASSLGDRGSAQHFGDGTRLSIL.

There are a few counts of this clonotype. The chain combines TRBV5-1 with TRBJ2-5; tentatively, D is TRBD1 or TRBD2 (5 bases each). Germline assignment: CDR1 SGHRS and CDR2 YFSETQ. This CDR3 spans 16 amino acids. Deletions cut 0 bases from V and 1 base from J, with 13 bases between. The CDR3 reads CASSLVEVRAQETQYF. In nucleotides, the CDR3 is TGCGCCAGCAGCTTGGTGGAGGTCAGGGCCCAAGAGACCCAGTACTTC.

This clonotype was recorded many times. This chain uses TRBV18 with TRBJ2-7, with 7 bases matching TRBD2. V lost 6 bases and J lost 4; bases outside the gene matches: 12. The length of the CDR3 is 15 residues. Germline loops: CDR1 KGHSH, CDR2 LQKENI. The CDR3 DNA is TGTGCCAGCTCCCTTCGTGGACTAGGGGAGTACGAGCAGTACTTC. It codes for CASSLRGLGEYEQYF.

This clonotype appeared many times. The rearrangement joins TRBV20-1 to TRBJ1-1; TRBD1 agrees at 7 bases. Germline assignment: CDR1 DFQATT and CDR2 SNEGSKA (reference sequence). The J segment lost 4 bases and the V segment lost 3 bases, leaving 14 bases of the junction unmatched. CDR3 length: 16 amino acids. Here the CDR3 reads CSASRDRILRSTEAFF. In DNA form, the CDR3 reads TGCAGTGCTAGCCGGGACAGAATACTCCGGAGCACTGAAGCTTTCTTT.

This clonotype was counted at least ten times. The gene calls are TRBV20-1 and TRBJ1-3; a possible D gene is TRBD1 (5 bases). The CDR3 sequence is 14 residues long. V shed 4 bases and J shed 0 bases, with 10 bases lying between them. Looked up from germline, CDR1 is DFQATT and CDR2 is SNEGSKA (reference sequence). The CDR3 loop reads CSATEQDSGNTIYF. The CDR3 coding sequence is TGCAGTGCTACCGAACAGGACTCTGGAAACACCATATATTTT.

The sample holds a few counts of this clonotype. A junction boundary mismatches the germline segment, possibly from a read error. This chain connects TRBV7-3 to TRBJ2-7; a possible D gene is TRBD1 (5 bases). In germline, CDR1 is SGHTA, CDR2 FQGTGA. The CDR3 contains 14 residues. This chain's CDR3 is CASSLTAQGYEQCF. The DNA for the CDR3 is TGTGCCAGCAGCTTAACGGCCCAGGGCTACGAGCAGTGCTTC.

V gene TRBV6-2 or TRBV6-3 combines with J gene TRBJ1-1, with a weak D call TRBD1 (5 bases). Germline V CDR1 and CDR2: MNHEY, SVGEGT. The germline V and J ends were trimmed by 5 bases and 4 bases, with 17 bases remaining between them. This CDR3 comprises 15 residues. CDR3 region: CASSQQGIDSTEAFF. CDR3 in DNA: TGTGCCAGCAGTCAGCAGGGTATTGATAGCACTGAAGCTTTCTTT.

This clonotype was seen repeatedly, ten times or more. The chain is built from TRBV28 and TRBJ1-1; D ambiguous. The CDR3 runs to 15 residues. Trimming took off 5 bases at V and 3 bases at J, with 16 bases between the two ends. Germline-derived CDR1 and CDR2 are MDHEN and SYDVKM. The CDR3 reads CASSPWIQRDTEAFF. Written as DNA, the CDR3 is TGTGCCAGCAGTCCGTGGATCCAGAGGGACACTGAAGCTTTCTTT.

This clonotype has ten or more counts. This chain links TRBV6-1 with TRBJ1-6; D unclear. The CDR3 has 11 amino acids. Trimming left V 2 bases short and J 8 bases short, with 1 base between. Germline CDR1 is MNHNS and CDR2 is SASEGT. DNA for the CDR3: TGTGCCAGCAGTGAATATTCACCCCTCCACTTT. It yields the protein CASSEYSPLHF.